This section outlines one T cell receptor beta chain sequence together with its context. The target antigen is unknown. The sample belongs to a study of glioma-infiltrating T cells after dendritic cell vaccination. Study information: Patients had newly diagnosed or recurrent glioblastoma and received dendritic cell vaccines.

Measured with immunoSEQ multiplex PCR; TCRdb has only the in-frame clones, and not every one. This sample yields 93,000 or so clones, of which 79% are seen a single time; over 5% belongs to the top ten. Selection required adequate fresh-frozen tumor tissue plus more than two years' survival data. Germline-derived CDR1 and CDR2 are LNHDA and SQIVND (reference sequence). The ends were cut back, 4 bases at V and 5 bases at J, with 5 bases in the middle. The CDR3 runs 11 residues. Study-level points and caveats: Survival was not directly related to TCR clonality in these patients.

The rearrangement links TRBV19 to TRBJ1-2; D remains ambiguous. The sequence came from a human donor with glioblastoma. The sequences come from blood, collected before dendritic cell vaccination. For the CDR3, the DNA is TGTGCCAGTAGTACCCGGTATGGCTACACCTTC. Amino acids: CASSTRYGYTF.